This TCR beta chain emerged from a study of blood T cell repertoires in COVID-19. Study in general: T cells, B-cell-depleted T cells, or PBMCs provided the cDNA or gDNA that served as material.

Sequencing was performed with immunoSEQ multiplex PCR; in TCRdb, only in-frame clones are kept and a portion is missing. The sample records approximately 210,000 clones, 87% being singletons. The CDR3 contains 16 residues. V lost 4 bases and J lost 7; bases outside the gene matches: 10. Germline V CDR1 and CDR2: SGHDN, FVKESK. The rearrangement uses TRBV14 and TRBJ1-2; 12 nucleotides agree with TRBD1. The TCR comes from a woman younger than 45 who had recovered from COVID-19. Sequencing was done on a sample of PBMCs or T cells enriched from blood (not recorded which). In DNA form, the CDR3 reads TGTGCCAGCAGCCGATGGGGGACAGGGGGCATGGGTGGCTACACCTTC. Protein sequence: CASSRWGTGGMGGYTF.